The 29 T cell receptor beta chains listed next were all sequenced from one sample in a study of CD8 T cells in Susac syndrome. Random hexamers primed reverse transcription of 0.5 to 1 ug RNA. TCRdb reprocessed the immunoSEQ multiplex PCR reads with MiXCR, giving one entry per CDR3 protein. This sample carries 120,000 to 150,000 distinct CDR3 sequences, roughly 95% of them seen once, and the ten largest clones take 0.084%. The sample consisted of CD4+ T cells from PBMCs. The receptors stem from a human donor in good health.

A note on this clonotype: The DNA is omitted, as the CDR3 cannot be located on it reliably, and the CDR3 follows TCRdb's listing. The chain is built from TRBV19 and TRBJ2-2; the table assigns TRBD1, which was not confirmed against the DNA. A total of 15 residues make up the CDR3, ends included. Germline CDR1 is LNHDA and CDR2 is SQIVND (reference sequence). This chain's CDR3 is CASTSDGKYTGELFF.

The J gene is TRBJ2-7, the V gene TRBV30; 7 bases are a match to TRBD1. Germline V CDR1 and CDR2: GTSNPN, SVGIG (reference sequence). With 0 bases clipped from V and 4 bases from J, the junction kept 6 bases outside the gene matches. The length of the CDR3 is 14 residues. CDR3 bases: TGTGCCTGGAGTGTCATCTCAGGGGGTTACGAGCAGTACTTC. It specifies CAWSVISGGYEQYF.

The V gene is TRBV2, the J gene TRBJ2-7; 8 bases agree with TRBD1. V was clipped by 2 bases and J by 3 bases; unmatched bases: 6. In germline, CDR1 is SNHLY, CDR2 FYNNEI. The CDR3 totals 15 residues. The CDR3 reads CASSESGTGFYEQYF. DNA for the CDR3: TGTGCCAGCAGTGAATCAGGGACAGGCTTCTACGAGCAGTACTTC.

This rearrangement joins TRBV20-1 to TRBJ2-3, with a possible D match to TRBD2 (6 bases). CDR1 and CDR2 (germline): DFQATT, SNEGSKA (reference sequence). The CDR3 runs 15 residues. CDR3 protein: CSIILSGASTDTQYF. DNA of the CDR3: TGCAGCATAATCCTTAGCGGAGCGAGCACAGATACGCAGTATTTT.

As regards this clonotype: The junction shows a germline mismatch at one end, possibly a read error. The rearrangement links TRBV4-1 to TRBJ2-1; TRBD2 aligns across 13 bases. CDR3 length equals 17 residues. From germline, CDR1 is MGHRA and CDR2 YSYEKL. CDR3 in amino acids: CASSQVTGTSGKVEQFF. The CDR3, as DNA: TGCGCCAGCAGTCAAGTCACCGGGACTAGCGGGAAGGTTGAGCAGTTCTTC.

This chain joins TRBV23-1 and TRBJ2-1; no reliable D call. TRBV23-1 falls under the ORF class, with uncertain function. The CDR3 consists of 15 residues. Trimming removed 11 bases at V and 6 bases at J, with 23 bases between. CDR3 amino acids: CALAWRGSTSNEQFF. The CDR3 DNA follows: TGCGCCCTCGCCTGGAGAGGTTCAACAAGCAATGAGCAGTTCTTC.

The chain is built from TRBV18 and TRBJ1-1; D gene ambiguous. Trimming shortened V by 6 bases and J by 4 bases, and 9 bases separated the two germline ends. The length of the CDR3 is 12 residues. Germline CDR1 reads KGHSH; CDR2 reads LQKENI. CDR3 nucleotides: TGTGCCAGCTCCCGCAGGACCACTGAAGCTTTCTTT. It specifies CASSRRTTEAFF.

V is TRBV27 and J is TRBJ2-7; no firm D call. V lost 3 bases and J lost 2, with 14 bases in between. The germline gives CDR1 MNHEY, CDR2 SMNVEV (reference sequence). This CDR3 has 15 amino acids. The CDR3 region is CASSLVPLTAYEQYF. CDR3 in DNA: TGTGCCAGCAGTTTGGTGCCGCTCACCGCCTACGAGCAGTACTTC.

This clonotype showed up just a few times. This chain connects TRBV6-2 or TRBV6-3 to TRBJ2-7; D uncertain. The germline gives CDR1 MNHEY, CDR2 SVGEGT. Trimming removed 4 bases at V and 0 bases at J, with 4 bases between. The CDR3 has 12 residues. The CDR3 DNA reads as TGTGCCAGCAGTTCCCTCTCCTACGAGCAGTACTTC. The encoded protein is CASSSLSYEQYF.

V and J are TRBV2 and TRBJ2-5, with 7 bases lining up with TRBD2. This CDR3 is 15 amino acids long. The junction had 7 bases not matched to a gene; V was cut back by 0 bases and J by 6 bases. Germline V gene sequence: CDR1 SNHLY, CDR2 FYNNEI. The CDR3 DNA sequence: TGTGCCAGCAGTGAAGCGTTGGCGGGAGCCAAGACCCAGTACTTC. This codes for CASSEALAGAKTQYF.

The chain combines TRBV4-1 with TRBJ2-7; D gene unclear. The CDR3 sequence is 16 residues long. V was cut by 3 bases and J by 0 bases, with 15 bases left in between. From germline, CDR1 is MGHRA and CDR2 YSYEKL. CDR3 nucleotide sequence: TGCGCCAGCAGCCATGCGGTAAAAGACAACTCCTACGAGCAGTACTTC. Protein sequence: CASSHAVKDNSYEQYF.

The rearrangement joins TRBV5-4 to TRBJ2-3; tentatively, D is TRBD1 or TRBD2 (7 bases each). The germline gives CDR1 SGHNT, CDR2 YYREEE (reference sequence). Trimming took off 0 bases at V and 3 bases at J, with 17 bases between the two ends. The CDR3 length is 17 residues. The CDR3 DNA reads TGTGCCAGCAGCTTGGAGCGGGACAGAGGGTTTACAGATACGCAGTATTTT. This sequence encodes CASSLERDRGFTDTQYF.

The genes are TRBV10-3 and TRBJ2-2; TRBD2 might be the D (6 bases). The germline V gene has CDR1 ENHRY and CDR2 SYGVKD. This CDR3 spans 13 amino acids. The ends were cut back, 7 bases at V and 2 bases at J, with 8 bases in the middle. CDR3 nucleotide sequence: TGTGCCATCACCGGGAGCAACACCGGGGAGCTGTTTTTT. It encodes CAITGSNTGELFF.

Here the CDR3 DNA reads TGTGCCAGCAGCCACTTAGCGGTTACACTCACAGATACGCAGTATTTT. It codes for CASSHLAVTLTDTQYF. The chain uses TRBV5-4 and TRBJ2-3; a possible D gene is TRBD2 (6 bases). Germline V lookup: CDR1 SGHNT, CDR2 YYREEE (reference sequence). This CDR3 comprises 16 residues. The V and J ends lost 4 bases and 2 bases respectively, with 17 bases between them.

J is TRBJ2-4 and V is TRBV7-9; D remains unclear. Germline V CDR1 and CDR2: SEHNR, FQNEAQ (reference sequence). The CDR3 sequence is 16 residues long. Trimming removed 2 bases at V and 3 bases at J, with 14 bases between. DNA of the CDR3: TGTGCCAGCAGCTTAACCTCAACGGTAGACAAAAACATTCAGTACTTC. It codes for CASSLTSTVDKNIQYF.

The chain has TRBV18 and TRBJ1-1; D is unresolved. Germline loops: CDR1 KGHSH, CDR2 LQKENI. There are 15 residues in the CDR3. Trimming removed 2 bases from V and 0 bases from J, with 10 bases in between. CDR3 residues: CASSPAGRMNTEAFF. The DNA of the CDR3 is TGTGCCAGCTCACCAGCAGGACGGATGAACACTGAAGCTTTCTTT.

The chain joins TRBV3-1 to TRBJ2-3; unclear D gene. The CDR3 extends over 13 amino acids. CDR1 is LGHDT and CDR2 is YNNKEL in the germline V gene (reference sequence). Trimming took off 0 bases at V and 11 bases at J, with 12 bases between the two ends. The CDR3 DNA is TGTGCCAGCAGCCAAGAACTATTCTCAGGGCAGTATTTT. Its translation: CASSQELFSGQYF.

The chain employs TRBV6-5 and TRBJ2-1, with 13 bases that match TRBD2. The CDR3 totals 13 residues. In germline, CDR1 is MNHEY, CDR2 SVGAGI. With 9 bases clipped from V and 10 bases from J, the junction kept 6 bases outside the gene matches. The CDR3 bases are TGTGCCAGTCGGACTAGCGGGAGTCAGGAGCAGTTCTTC. It is translated as CASRTSGSQEQFF.

In its sample, this clonotype was seen once. V gene TRBV18 combines with J gene TRBJ1-5, with a tentative D call TRBD1 (5 bases). Germline V gene sequence: CDR1 KGHSH, CDR2 LQKENI. The CDR3 contains 16 residues. Trimming cost V 3 bases and J 7 bases, with 19 bases left between them. CDR3 region: CASSPNGGTWDQPQHF. In DNA, the CDR3 is TGTGCCAGCTCACCGAATGGGGGGACGTGGGACCAGCCCCAGCATTTT.

The J gene is TRBJ2-4, the V gene TRBV7-2; TRBD2 is a possible D gene (5 bases). This CDR3 spans 15 amino acids. Germline V lookup: CDR1 SGHTA, CDR2 FQGNSA. Trimming took off 4 bases at V and 6 bases at J, with 16 bases between the two ends. This CDR3 is CASSSPGGEGNIQYF. In nucleotides, the CDR3 is TGTGCCAGCAGCTCCCCTGGCGGCGAGGGAAACATTCAGTACTTC.

This CDR3 is CSASLGGRLYEQYF. In DNA form, the CDR3 reads TGCAGTGCTAGTCTCGGCGGGAGGCTCTACGAGCAGTACTTC. This chain connects TRBV20-1 to TRBJ2-7, with 8 bases lining up with TRBD2. The junction had 7 bases not matched to a gene; V was cut back by 3 bases and J by 3 bases. CDR1 and CDR2 from the germline V gene are DFQATT and SNEGSKA (reference sequence). CDR3 length: 14 amino acids.

This chain joins TRBV5-4 and TRBJ2-7; 7 nucleotides align to TRBD1. CDR3 size: 16 residues. V dropped 4 bases and J dropped 4; count of bases not matched to a gene: 14. Germline CDR1 SGHNT, CDR2 YYREEE (reference sequence). The CDR3 loop is CASSRDPGTVSYEQYF. CDR3 nucleotides: TGTGCCAGCAGCCGAGACCCCGGGACAGTCTCGTACGAGCAGTACTTC.

The J gene is TRBJ2-1, the V gene TRBV5-1; 11 bases fit TRBD2. The CDR3 extends over 18 amino acids. Trimming took 7 bases from V and 5 from J; bases not matched to a gene: 17. CDR1 and CDR2 (germline): SGHRS, YFSETQ. Here the CDR3 reads CASGIGVISSGRNNEQFF. CDR3 coding DNA: TGCGCCAGCGGAATTGGGGTGATTTCTAGCGGGAGGAACAATGAGCAGTTCTTC.

This sequence joins TRBV6-4 and TRBJ2-2, with 7 nucleotides matching TRBD1. Trimming removed 5 bases from V and 1 base from J; junction bases left unmatched: 1. Germline V gene lookup returns CDR1 MRHNA and CDR2 SNTAGT. The CDR3 loop spans 14 amino acids. Here the CDR3 DNA reads TGTGCCAGCAGTAGACAGGGGAACACCGGGGAGCTGTTTTTT. Amino acids: CASSRQGNTGELFF.

The chain uses TRBV5-1 and TRBJ1-5; D not certain. The CDR3 has 12 amino acids. The germline CDR1 and CDR2 sequences are SGHRS and YFSETQ. V lost 0 bases, J lost 5 bases, and 3 bases lay in between. The CDR3 nucleotides read TGCGCCAGCAGCTTGGATTATCAGCCCCAGCATTTT. This translates into CASSLDYQPQHF.

The CDR3 nucleotides are TGTGCCAGCAGCTTAGATGTCTGGGGCGAGCAGTACTTC. It is translated as CASSLDVWGEQYF. V usage is TRBV7-2 and J usage is TRBJ2-7; D not resolved. CDR1 and CDR2 from the germline V gene are SGHTA and FQGNSA. The V end was cut by 1 base, the J end by 6 bases, with 10 bases between. CDR3 length equals 13 residues.

This chain uses TRBV5-1 with TRBJ2-7, with D tentatively TRBD1 (6 bases). Germline lookup yields CDR1 SGHRS and CDR2 YFSETQ. V shed 5 bases and J shed 5 bases, with 17 bases lying between them. This CDR3 region has 14 residues. In DNA, the CDR3 is TGCGCCAGCAGGGCCCTGGACAGTTTGCACGAGCAGTACTTC. Its protein is CASRALDSLHEQYF.

V and J are TRBV12-3 or TRBV12-4 and TRBJ2-5; D call uncertain. The CDR3 consists of 15 residues. Between the trimmed V and J ends, which lost 3 bases and 0 bases, there was a span of 11 bases. This CDR3 reads CASSFDGTYQETQYF. As DNA, the CDR3 is TGTGCCAGCAGTTTTGACGGAACGTACCAAGAGACCCAGTACTTC.

In this sample, this clonotype turned up once. The J gene is TRBJ1-2, the V gene TRBV7-9; D ambiguous. V was clipped by 2 bases and J by 0 bases, with 7 bases between them. Per the germline V gene, CDR1 is SEHNR and CDR2 is FQNEAQ (reference sequence). The CDR3 extends over 14 amino acids. CDR3 sequence: CASSLTLPNYGYTF. CDR3 bases: TGTGCCAGCAGCTTAACACTTCCTAACTATGGCTACACCTTC.